These 18 T cell receptor beta chains originate from one sample sequenced in a study of ipilimumab plus nivolumab after autologous stem cell transplantation. TCRdb's copy holds only in-frame clones and misses some; the assay was immunoSEQ multiplex PCR. Here the sample spans approximately 10,000 clones, roughly three quarters being singletons. The sequencing here drew on PBMCs, taken in a trial of ipilimumab plus nivolumab as post-transplant consolidation. The receptors stem from a male donor with diffuse large B-cell lymphoma.

This chain connects TRBV29-1 to TRBJ2-1; 9 nucleotides line up with TRBD2. Germline CDR1 is SQVTM and CDR2 is ANQGSEA. This CDR3 contains 14 residues. Trimming removed 3 bases from V and 7 bases from J; junction bases left unmatched: 7. This CDR3 is CSVESSGGTNEQFF. The CDR3 coding sequence is TGCAGCGTTGAGTCGAGCGGGGGGACGAATGAGCAGTTCTTC.

The CDR3 sequence: CASSPSRGQLYEQYF. CDR3 sequence (DNA): TGCGCCAGCAGCCCTTCACGGGGACAACTCTACGAGCAGTACTTC. This chain uses TRBV4-1 with TRBJ2-7, with D perhaps matching TRBD1 (6 bases). Germline V gene data show CDR1 as MGHRA and CDR2 as YSYEKL. The CDR3 sequence is 15 residues long. V lost 4 bases, J lost 3 bases, and 16 bases lay in between.

As regards this clone: A read error may account for a junction end that differs from germline. Other nucleotide sequences from this sample produce the same CDR3. The rearrangement links TRBV9 to TRBJ1-1; D might be TRBD1 (5 bases). Germline-derived CDR1 and CDR2 are SGDLS and YYNGEE. This CDR3 comprises 16 residues. As DNA, the CDR3 is TGCGCCAGCAGCGTCGGGGGAAACGGGGGGAACACTGAAGCTTTCTTT. Its protein is CASSVGGNGGNTEAFF.

This clone was picked up a small number of times. This chain joins TRBV7-8 and TRBJ2-2, with D unclear. Trimming cost V 7 bases and J 1 base, with 7 bases left between them. CDR3 length equals 13 residues. CDR1 SGHVS and CDR2 FQNEAQ come from the germline V gene. DNA for the CDR3: TGTGCCAGCACCTTCCTGAACACCGGGGAGCTGTTTTTT. This codes for CASTFLNTGELFF.

The V and J genes are TRBV5-1 and TRBJ2-2, with D possibly TRBD2 on 7 matching bases. The CDR3 has 15 amino acids. The ends were cut back, 4 bases at V and 7 bases at J, with 17 bases in the middle. Germline CDR1 is SGHRS and CDR2 is YFSETQ. Here the CDR3 DNA reads TGCGCCAGCAGCCTTTTTGGGGGGGCCGTCGGGGAGCTGTTTTTT. This encodes CASSLFGGAVGELFF.

The chain combines TRBV4-3 with TRBJ2-5; 8 bases match TRBD2. CDR1 is LGHNA, CDR2 YSLEER, per germline. The CDR3 loop spans 16 amino acids. Trimming took 0 bases from V and 1 from J; bases not matched to a gene: 4. CDR3 sequence (DNA): TGCGCCAGCAGCCAAGATCTTAGCGGGGTCCAAGAGACCCAGTACTTC. Its translation is CASSQDLSGVQETQYF.

V is TRBV19 and J is TRBJ2-5; TRBD2 aligns across 8 bases. CDR3 length: 18 amino acids. V gave up 5 bases and J gave up 2 bases; unmatched junction bases: 16. Germline V gene data show CDR1 as LNHDA and CDR2 as SQIVND (reference sequence). The CDR3, as DNA: TGTGCCAGTAGTCCATCCAGTTCCGGGACTAGAGATCAAGAGACCCAGTACTTC. Protein sequence: CASSPSSSGTRDQETQYF.

The chain joins TRBV6-4 to TRBJ1-1, with 8 bases fitting TRBD1. The germline V gene encodes CDR1 MRHNA and CDR2 SNTAGT. The junction had 5 bases not matched to a gene; V was cut back by 6 bases and J by 5 bases. The length of the CDR3 is 13 residues. CDR3: CASREDRGTEAFF. CDR3 DNA: TGTGCCAGCAGGGAAGACAGGGGAACTGAAGCTTTCTTT.

The chain employs TRBV5-1 and TRBJ1-6; D might be TRBD1 (5 bases). V dropped 0 bases and J dropped 6 bases, with 10 bases sitting between them. Germline assignment: CDR1 SGHRS and CDR2 YFSETQ. This CDR3 has 15 residues. The CDR3 protein is CASSLEGLGNSPLHF. DNA of the CDR3: TGCGCCAGCAGCTTGGAGGGGCTGGGTAATTCACCCCTCCACTTT. Using reference TRBV5-1 and TRBJ1-6 for the parts outside the CDR3, the full variable domain is KAGVTQTPRYLIKTRGQQVTLSCSPISGHRSVSWYQQTPGQGLQFLFEYFSETQRNKGNFPGRFSGRQFSNSRSEMNVSTLELGDSALYLCASSLEGLGNSPLHFGNGTRLTVT.

The rearrangement links TRBV2 to TRBJ2-7, with D uncertain. The V end was cut by 6 bases, the J end by 1 base, with 13 bases between. Germline assignment: CDR1 SNHLY and CDR2 FYNNEI. This CDR3 has 14 amino acids. The CDR3 region is CASRNPPGSYEQYF. Here the CDR3 DNA reads TGTGCCAGCAGAAATCCCCCGGGTTCCTACGAGCAGTACTTC. Filled out from reference TRBV2 and TRBJ2-7, the complete variable domain reads EPEVTQTPSHQVTQMGQEVILRCVPISNHLYFYWYRQILGQKVEFLVSFYNNEISEKSEIFDDQFSVERPDGSNFTLKIRSTKLEDSAMYFCASRNPPGSYEQYFGPGTRLTVT.

This clone was counted a few times. This rearrangement joins TRBV6-6 to TRBJ1-5; D gene ambiguous. CDR1 is MNHNY, CDR2 SVGAGI, per germline (reference sequence). V was trimmed by 2 bases and J by 5 bases, leaving 10 bases between them. CDR3 length: 14 residues. CDR3 sequence: CASSYGDTDQPQHF. Written as DNA, the CDR3 is TGTGCCAGCAGTTACGGAGACACCGATCAGCCCCAGCATTTT.

CDR3 sequence: CASSRGPGTYEQYF. As DNA, the CDR3 is TGCGCCAGCAGCCGGGGCCCAGGGACCTACGAGCAGTACTTC. The rearrangement joins TRBV4-1 to TRBJ2-7; maybe TRBD1 (5 bases). This CDR3 spans 14 amino acids. V lost 4 bases, J lost 2 bases, and 12 bases lay in between. Per the germline V gene, CDR1 is MGHRA and CDR2 is YSYEKL.

The rearrangement links TRBV18 to TRBJ1-2; D is ambiguous. The CDR3 consists of 13 residues. CDR1 and CDR2 from the germline V gene are KGHSH and LQKENI. V was pared by 3 bases and J by 5 bases, with 10 bases between. CDR3: CASSPPGDYGYTF. CDR3 nucleotides: TGTGCCAGCTCACCCCCTGGAGATTATGGCTACACCTTC. The full variable domain, in which reference TRBV18 and TRBJ1-2 provide the parts outside the CDR3, is NAGVMQNPRHLVRRRGQEARLRCSPMKGHSHVYWYRQLPEEGLKFMVYLQKENIIDESGMPKERFSAEFPKEGPSILRIQQVVRGDSAAYFCASSPPGDYGYTFGSGTRLTVV.

V is TRBV7-6 and J is TRBJ1-2; D ambiguous. The germline V gene has CDR1 SGHVS and CDR2 FNYEAQ. This CDR3 region has 13 residues. The germline V and J ends were trimmed by 1 base and 0 bases, with 3 bases remaining between them. The CDR3 nucleotides read TGTGCCAGCAGCTTAGAAACTAACTATGGCTACACCTTC. Amino acid sequence: CASSLETNYGYTF.

The V call is TRBV5-8, the J call TRBJ2-1; no firm D call. V was clipped by 5 bases and J by 9 bases, with 9 bases between them. This CDR3 contains 11 residues. The germline CDR1 and CDR2 sequences are SGHTS and YDEGEE. CDR3 region: CASSPLSEQFF. CDR3 sequence (DNA): TGTGCCAGCAGTCCTCTGAGTGAGCAGTTCTTC. Filled out from reference TRBV5-8 and TRBJ2-1, the complete variable domain reads EAGVTQSPTHLIKTRGQQATLRCSPISGHTSVYWYQQALGLGLQFLLWYDEGEERNRGNFPPRFSGRQFPNYSSELNVNALELEDSALYLCASSPLSEQFFGPGTRLTVL.

This chain connects TRBV20-1 to TRBJ1-2; D not resolved. The germline V gene has CDR1 DFQATT and CDR2 SNEGSKA (reference sequence). With 1 base removed from V and 5 bases from J, the gap between germline ends came to 5 bases. The CDR3 runs 11 residues. CDR3 nucleotide sequence: TGCAGTGCTAGAGGAGGGTATGGCTACACCTTC. Encoded protein: CSARGGYGYTF.

The V and J genes are TRBV6-1 and TRBJ2-5; 9 nucleotides align to TRBD1. CDR1 and CDR2 (germline): MNHNS, SASEGT. J gave up 3 bases and V 5 bases, and 4 bases lay outside the gene matches. The CDR3 has 14 residues. CDR3 nucleotides: TGTGCCAGCAGTTTGGACAGGGGTAAAGAGACCCAGTACTTC. Translating it yields CASSLDRGKETQYF.

This clone has just a few counts. The chain recombines TRBV7-2 with TRBJ2-3; 7 nucleotides line up with TRBD2. CDR3 length equals 16 residues. Unmatched junction bases numbered 5, after V lost 2 bases and J lost 0 bases. CDR1 is SGHTA, CDR2 FQGNSA, per germline. CDR3 sequence reads: CASSLFGGSSTDTQYF. The DNA for the CDR3 is TGTGCCAGCAGCTTATTTGGCGGGAGTAGCACAGATACGCAGTATTTT.